These 27 T cell receptor beta chains were all obtained from the same sample, sequenced in a study of T cells in Graves' hyperthyroidism and ophthalmopathy. Amplification yielded TCR beta CDR3 regions, with RNA transcripts as the source. Researchers ran a first-round RT-PCR on the TCR CDR3 using the HTBI primer set. TCRdb analysed the multiplex PCR reads with MiXCR anew, one entry per CDR3 protein. The sample includes 340,000 or so distinct CDR3 sequences, roughly 15% seen only once; the top ten take around 34%. The sample taken for sequencing was blood. The source of these receptors is a man between 25 and 39 years old with Graves' hyperthyroidism.

This sequence joins TRBV11-2 and TRBJ2-6; D unresolved. Germline V gene data show CDR1 as SGHAT and CDR2 as FQNNGV. The V end lost 3 bases, the J end lost 4 bases, and 13 bases lay between the germline ends. The CDR3 is made up of 16 amino acids. This CDR3 reads CASSLMKGSGANVLTF. CDR3 nucleotides: TGTGCCAGCAGCTTGATGAAGGGATCCGGGGCCAACGTCCTGACTTTC.

Many counts were recorded for this clonotype. This chain links TRBV11-1 with TRBJ2-1; unclear D gene. The germline V gene encodes CDR1 SGHAT and CDR2 FQDESV (reference sequence). V was shortened by 4 bases and J by 7 bases, with 11 bases between the two germline ends. The CDR3 sequence is 13 residues long. The CDR3 nucleotides are TGTGCCAGCAGCTGGATGCCTCCGAATGAGCAGTTCTTC. Translated: CASSWMPPNEQFF.

This clonotype has a count of ten or more. CDR3 sequence: CATTKRDRMNTEAFF. CDR3 nucleotide sequence: TGTGCCACTACGAAAAGGGACAGGATGAACACTGAAGCTTTCTTT. The chain uses TRBV19 and TRBJ1-1; 8 nucleotides line up with TRBD1. After removal of 10 bases from V and 0 bases from J, the junction contained 10 bases not matched to a gene. This CDR3 is built from 15 residues. CDR1 LNHDA and CDR2 SQIVND come from the germline V gene (reference sequence). The whole variable domain, filled in from reference TRBV19 and TRBJ1-1, reads DGGITQSPKYLFRKEGQNVTLSCEQNLNHDAMYWYRQDPGQGLRLIYYSQIVNDFQKGDIAEGYSVSREKKESFPLTVTSAQKNPTAFYLCATTKRDRMNTEAFFGQGTRLTVV.

This clonotype was detected ten times or more. The chain employs TRBV5-1 and TRBJ1-2; D is unresolved. In germline, CDR1 is SGHRS, CDR2 YFSETQ. V was pared by 4 bases and J by 5 bases, with 18 bases between. The CDR3 sequence is 15 residues long. Here the CDR3 reads CASSRRDRDSYGYTF. CDR3 coding DNA: TGCGCCAGCAGCAGGCGGGATCGCGACTCGTATGGCTACACCTTC.

This clonotype was picked up a small number of times. V is TRBV24-1 and J is TRBJ2-3, with TRBD2 matching over 10 bases. Germline V gene data show CDR1 as KGHDR and CDR2 as SFDVKD. This CDR3 is 16 amino acids long. Trimming took 4 bases from V and 2 from J; bases not matched to a gene: 5. The CDR3 bases are TGTGCCACCAGTGACCCCGGGACTAGCGACACAGATACGCAGTATTTT. This encodes CATSDPGTSDTDTQYF.

This clonotype was detected many times. The chain links TRBV6-4 to TRBJ2-2; 9 nucleotides agree with TRBD1. CDR1 and CDR2 from the germline V gene are MRHNA and SNTAGT. Losses at the gene ends were 0 bases for V and 5 bases for J; bases not matched to a gene: 4. This CDR3 has 16 residues. The CDR3 sequence is CASSDSVGQGTGELFF. The CDR3 DNA follows: TGTGCCAGCAGTGACTCAGTGGGACAGGGAACCGGGGAGCTGTTTTTT.

This clonotype was seen at least ten times. The chain employs TRBV3-1 and TRBJ2-7, with TRBD2 identical over 7 bases. The CDR3 has 16 residues. The germline CDR1 and CDR2 sequences are LGHDT and YNNKEL (reference sequence). J lost 2 bases, V lost 4 bases, and 11 bases had no gene match. The CDR3: CASSPYLAALTYEQYF. CDR3 bases: TGTGCCAGCAGCCCGTACCTAGCGGCCCTAACCTACGAGCAGTACTTC.

This clonotype has more than one count but fewer than ten. The gene calls are TRBV28 and TRBJ1-6; D ambiguous. Trimming stripped 5 bases from V and 9 bases from J, with 20 bases between. The CDR3 runs to 16 residues. In germline, CDR1 is MDHEN, CDR2 SYDVKM. The CDR3: CASSLPPIGGSSPLHF. The CDR3 DNA sequence: TGTGCCAGCAGTCTACCCCCTATCGGAGGGAGTTCACCCCTCCACTTT.

This clonotype showed up just a few times. J is TRBJ1-3 and V is TRBV27, with D uncertain. Germline V gene lookup returns CDR1 MNHEY and CDR2 SMNVEV (reference sequence). This CDR3 comprises 11 residues. The DNA for the CDR3 is TGTGCTGTTCGGGCCGGAAACACCATATATTTT. The encoded protein is CAVRAGNTIYF.

This chain uses TRBV12-3 or TRBV12-4 with TRBJ2-7; D remains unclear. V gave up 8 bases and J gave up 7 bases, with 9 bases separating them. This CDR3 has 10 amino acids. The CDR3 bases are TGTGCCAGCGGCCTGGGAGAGCAGTACTTC. Residues: CASGLGEQYF.

There are many counts of this clonotype. The chain employs TRBV12-3 or TRBV12-4 and TRBJ2-1; weak D call: TRBD1 (6 bases). This CDR3 contains 12 residues. Trimming left V 6 bases short and J 8 bases short, with 11 bases between. CDR3 coding DNA: TGTGCCAGCAGAGAGGACAGCTATGAGCAGTTCTTC. It specifies CASREDSYEQFF.

This chain joins TRBV7-2 and TRBJ2-1, with 12 bases aligning to TRBD2. The CDR3 covers 13 residues. The V gene end was trimmed by 4 bases and the J gene end by 15 bases; junction bases not matched to a gene: 7. Germline V gives CDR1 SGHTA, CDR2 FQGNSA. CDR3 sequence: CASSSGTSGLSFF. The CDR3 bases are TGTGCCAGCAGCTCAGGGACTAGCGGGTTATCGTTCTTC.

This clonotype was counted ten times or more. The J gene is TRBJ2-5, the V gene TRBV7-2, with D tentatively TRBD2 (5 bases). Looked up from germline, CDR1 is SGHTA and CDR2 is FQGNSA. There are 13 residues in the CDR3. With 5 bases removed from V and 2 bases from J, the gap between germline ends came to 9 bases. This chain's CDR3 is CASSLGRQETQYF. DNA for the CDR3: TGTGCCAGCAGCCTGGGGAGACAAGAGACCCAGTACTTC.

This clonotype has a handful of counts. The rearrangement uses TRBV5-8 and TRBJ1-1; D remains ambiguous. The V end was cut by 3 bases, the J end by 7 bases, with 7 bases between. This CDR3 has 11 residues. Germline values: CDR1 SGHTS, CDR2 YDEGEE. The chain's CDR3 is CASSWTYEAFF. CDR3 in DNA: TGTGCCAGCAGCTGGACGTATGAAGCTTTCTTT.

In this sample, this clonotype turned up many times. The genes are TRBV24-1 and TRBJ2-1, with 7 nucleotides matching TRBD1. Germline V CDR1 and CDR2: KGHDR, SFDVKD. The CDR3 covers 14 residues. V lost 4 bases and J lost 4; bases outside the gene matches: 3. This chain's CDR3 is CATSDPGQYNEQFF. CDR3 DNA: TGTGCCACCAGTGACCCGGGACAGTACAATGAGCAGTTCTTC.

The genes are TRBV7-9 and TRBJ1-4; D is perhaps TRBD1 (6 bases). Per germline, CDR1 SEHNR and CDR2 FQNEAQ (reference sequence). The length of the CDR3 is 18 residues. The V gene lost 5 bases and the J gene lost 5 bases, with 24 bases spanning the gap. CDR3 loop: CASSPKRRAGEVNEKLFF. In DNA form, the CDR3 reads TGTGCCAGCAGCCCGAAGAGACGCGCAGGGGAGGTGAATGAAAAACTGTTTTTT.

At least ten counts were recorded for this clonotype. The chain joins TRBV7-8 to TRBJ2-1; TRBD2 agrees at 8 bases. The V and J ends lost 4 bases and 8 bases, in that order; junction bases with no gene match: 10. The CDR3 has 15 amino acids. Germline V gene lookup returns CDR1 SGHVS and CDR2 FQNEAQ. CDR3 DNA sequence: TGTGCCAGCAGCTCCCGAGCGGGAGTACGGGATGAGCAGTTCTTC. Translating it yields CASSSRAGVRDEQFF.

With respect to this clonotype: A much more abundant neighbour one base away suggests this may be a read error. The rearrangement uses TRBV12-3 or TRBV12-4 and TRBJ2-2, with D possibly being TRBD2 (6 bases). The V end was cut by 3 bases, the J end by 6 bases, with 17 bases between. The CDR3 runs 16 residues. The DNA of the CDR3 is TGTGCCAGCAGTTTTCCTAGCGTGACGGGGGCCGGGGAGCTGTTTTTT. This encodes CASSFPSVTGAGELFF.

The chain is built from TRBV12-3 or TRBV12-4 and TRBJ2-2; 10 nucleotides agree with TRBD1. Trimming removed 3 bases from V and 7 bases from J; junction bases left unmatched: 2. This CDR3 comprises 14 residues. The CDR3 loop is CASSLTGGNGELFF. For the CDR3, the DNA is TGTGCCAGCAGTTTGACAGGGGGCAACGGGGAGCTGTTTTTT.

The V call is TRBV4-1, the J call TRBJ2-1, with D possibly TRBD2 on 5 matching bases. Germline V gene lookup returns CDR1 MGHRA and CDR2 YSYEKL. The ends were cut back, 0 bases at V and 3 bases at J, with 9 bases in the middle. The CDR3 is 15 amino acids. DNA of the CDR3: TGCGCCAGCAGCCAAGACCTAACTAGCTACAATGAGCAGTTCTTC. Protein: CASSQDLTSYNEQFF.

There are a few counts of this clonotype. The chain has TRBV6-1 and TRBJ2-3; D assignment may be TRBD1 or TRBD2 (5 bases each). Germline-derived CDR1 and CDR2 are MNHNS and SASEGT. CDR3 length: 13 residues. V lost 6 bases, J lost 2 bases, and 9 bases lay in between. The CDR3 DNA reads TGTGCCAGCAGGGGACCGTCCACAGATACGCAGTATTTT. It translates to CASRGPSTDTQYF.

This clonotype has just a few counts. The gene calls are TRBV5-1 and TRBJ2-2; D is tentatively TRBD1 or TRBD2 (6 bases each). In germline, CDR1 is SGHRS, CDR2 YFSETQ. The V end was cut by 3 bases, the J end by 1 base, with 13 bases between. The CDR3 consists of 16 residues. CDR3 coding DNA: TGCGCCAGCAGCTCCGGAGGGACACAGAACACCGGGGAGCTGTTTTTT. The encoded protein is CASSSGGTQNTGELFF.

The chain combines TRBV6-1 with TRBJ2-3, with D uncertain. This CDR3 is 14 amino acids long. The germline V gene has CDR1 MNHNS and CDR2 SASEGT. Trimming shortened V by 8 bases and J by 2 bases, and 14 bases separated the two germline ends. The CDR3 region is CASAPEEHTDTQYF. In DNA, the CDR3 is TGTGCCAGCGCCCCAGAGGAGCACACAGATACGCAGTATTTT.

This clonotype was detected many times. This chain connects TRBV5-1 to TRBJ2-7; D ambiguous. Germline V gene sequence: CDR1 SGHRS, CDR2 YFSETQ. V lost 1 base, J lost 3 bases, and 5 bases lay in between. The CDR3 consists of 12 residues. The CDR3 region is CASSLYSYEQYF. CDR3 nucleotide sequence: TGCGCCAGCAGCTTGTACAGCTACGAGCAGTACTTC.

Ten or more counts support this clonotype. This sequence joins TRBV2 and TRBJ2-5, with unresolved D. V was pared by 5 bases and J by 7 bases, with 14 bases between. CDR1 and CDR2 (germline): SNHLY, FYNNEI. This CDR3 has 13 amino acids. This CDR3 reads CASSWTPSGTQYF. CDR3 DNA sequence: TGTGCCAGCAGTTGGACCCCGTCGGGGACCCAGTACTTC.

This clonotype appeared a few times. The chain combines TRBV5-1 with TRBJ2-2; tentatively, D is TRBD1 (5 bases). V gave up 3 bases and J gave up 1 base, with 10 bases separating them. Germline loops: CDR1 SGHRS, CDR2 YFSETQ. CDR3 length equals 15 residues. The CDR3 sequence is CASSYFTGNTGELFF. The CDR3, as DNA: TGCGCCAGCAGCTACTTCACAGGGAACACCGGGGAGCTGTTTTTT.

This clonotype turned up a few times. The chain employs TRBV5-1 and TRBJ1-1, with D possibly being TRBD1 (5 bases). The germline V gene encodes CDR1 SGHRS and CDR2 YFSETQ. V dropped 1 base and J dropped 0 bases, with 19 bases sitting between them. The CDR3 runs to 18 residues. Here the CDR3 reads CASSLTKGAGRLNTEAFF. For the CDR3, the DNA is TGCGCCAGCAGCTTGACCAAAGGGGCGGGACGATTGAACACTGAAGCTTTCTTT.